This record concerns one TCR beta chain sequence. Antigen unknown. This sample was taken from a study of T cell responses to AZD1222 COVID-19 vaccine. Study conclusions and caveats: Females outnumbered males among donors, who were mostly white British; clonal diversity was possibly underestimated.

Timing groups of about 4 and about 12 weeks for second doses were pooled. Germline assignment: CDR1 SGHRS and CDR2 YFSETQ. The CDR3 runs to 15 residues. V was cut by 2 bases and J by 2 bases, with 14 bases left in between. Measured with immunoSEQ multiplex PCR; TCRdb has only the in-frame clones, and not every one. The profile shows some 150,000 clones, 80% to 95% of them singletons. The TCR originated in an adult who received the AZD1222 COVID-19 vaccine. This chain joins TRBV5-1 and TRBJ2-7; the D is unclear. Sequencing was performed on peripheral blood, taken 28 days after the second AZD1222 dose. The CDR3 region has the DNA TGCGCCAGCAGCTTAAGCCTTGCGATCCCCTACGAGCAGTACTTC. Amino acids: CASSLSLAIPYEQYF.